This T cell receptor beta chain came from a study of T-cell reconstitution after alpha-beta-depleted transplantation in children. This clonotype has a handful of counts. Unique molecular identifiers were incorporated when the TCRbeta library was constructed. Each CDR3 protein gets one entry after TCRdb re-called the PCR reads with MiXCR. The repertoire includes some 300,000 distinct CDR3 sequences, about a tenth of them detected once, and roughly 2.5% sits in the top ten. Germline CDR1 is SGHAT and CDR2 is FQNNGV. The CDR3 extends over 15 amino acids. V lost 1 base, J lost 11 bases, and 10 bases stayed unmatched.

This specimen was PBMCs from the stem cell graft donor, taken from the stem cell graft. The chain recombines TRBV11-2 with TRBJ1-1; 10 bases align to TRBD1. The sequence was collected from a human donor who donated a stem cell graft to a child with acute lymphoblastic leukemia. CDR3 protein: CASSLGSGQGTEAFF. CDR3 bases: TGTGCCAGCAGCTTAGGGTCGGGACAGGGGACGGAGGCTTTCTTT. The complete variable domain, with remaining parts taken from reference TRBV11-2 and TRBJ1-1, reads EAGVAQSPRYKIIEKRQSVAFWCNPISGHATLYWYQQILGQGPKLLIQFQNNGVVDDSQLPKDRFSAERLKGVDSTLKIQPAKLEDSAVYLCASSLGSGQGTEAFFGQGTRLTVV.